These T cell receptor beta chains were read from a single sample in a study of T cells in Graves' hyperthyroidism and ophthalmopathy. In TCRdb, the multiplex PCR reads were re-called with MiXCR into one record per CDR3 protein. The data hold over 120,000 distinct CDR3 sequences, with approximately 24% observed a single time. Sequencing input: blood. The receptors stem from a woman between 45 and 65 years old with Graves' hyperthyroidism that later progressed to Graves' ophthalmopathy. CDR3s include the opening cysteine and the closing phenylalanine or tryptophan. The order of the fields is clone size, J gene, V gene, CDR3 protein. Only some rows state a clone size, as once, few, many or a class for expanded clones.

.,TRBJ1-4,TRBV28,CASSKATPTEKLFF
many,TRBJ2-7,TRBV30,CAWADSGGHEQYF
.,TRBJ2-1,TRBV11-2,CASSLPGQGAYAPTNEQFF
many,TRBJ2-2,TRBV7-9,CASNPGELFF
.,TRBJ2-2,TRBV3-1,CASSDRGPTGELFF
many,TRBJ2-3,TRBV5-1,CASSLEAGSSDTQYF
many,TRBJ2-3,TRBV28,CASSYPLRQGGRDTQYF
.,TRBJ2-3,TRBV9,CASSVGGGRALSTQYF
.,TRBJ1-3,TRBV5-8,CASSLAGSGNTIYF
many,TRBJ1-1,TRBV30,CAWSLRAANTEAFF
.,TRBJ2-1,TRBV6-1,CASSDGLAYNEQFF
many,TRBJ2-3,TRBV28,CASSRTSGRADTQYF
.,TRBJ2-1,TRBV7-2,CASSLGGFYEQFF
many,TRBJ2-7,TRBV10-2,CASSEPGLGPYEQYF
.,TRBJ2-7,TRBV20-1,CSAETSGSAYEQYF
many,TRBJ1-5,TRBV27,CASSSEGAGVSSNQPQHF
.,TRBJ1-1,TRBV6-9,CASSYGDYTEAFF
many,TRBJ2-5,TRBV7-3,CASSLSKEETQYF
few,TRBJ1-2,TRBV18,CASSPERDYGHTF
.,TRBJ1-5,TRBV19,CASSVPQGMGNQAQHF
few,TRBJ2-2,TRBV7-3,CASSLMPGWSAGELFF
.,TRBJ1-5,TRBV20-1,CSAASRDRFRDQPQHF
many,TRBJ1-1,TRBV12-3/TRBV12-4,CASGKGGNTEAFF
many,TRBJ2-5,TRBV30,CAWNQGGWETQYF
once,TRBJ2-4,TRBV27,CASILQKNIQYF
.,TRBJ1-2,TRBV6-6,CASSYSGGRGMGGYTF
many,TRBJ1-1,TRBV11-2,CASSPRSGGAEAFF
.,TRBJ2-6,TRBV15,CATSGDRAPSSGANVLTF
many,TRBJ1-2,TRBV28,CASKVLTGGGYTF
many,TRBJ2-3,TRBV5-1,CASSHIAGGDTQYF
many,TRBJ2-7,TRBV20-1,CSALSGSAYEQYF
.,TRBJ2-5,TRBV24-1,CATSDPTTSGRATQYF
.,TRBJ2-7,TRBV6-2/TRBV6-3,CARSYPIAGGPRGEQYF
few,TRBJ1-2,TRBV27,CASSTQTGQGYTF
many,TRBJ1-5,TRBV20-1,CSARDTFNQPQHF
.,TRBJ1-1,TRBV10-2,CASSDVSGRTEAFF
.,TRBJ2-1,TRBV30,CAWSGEGFEQFF
few,TRBJ2-5,TRBV5-1,CASSTVAGEETQYF
.,TRBJ2-3,TRBV4-2,CASSHVGLTISTDTQYF
.,TRBJ2-2,TRBV30,CAWSVWGVGELFF
many,TRBJ1-1,TRBV3-1,CASKRTGHTEAFF
few,TRBJ2-1,TRBV5-1,CASSPASSYNEQFF
.,TRBJ2-5,TRBV3-1,CASSLSGDGKETQYF
few,TRBJ2-7,TRBV5-4,CASSPGLYSYEQYF